Below are 8 T cell receptor beta chains sequenced from a single sample in a study of Graves' ophthalmopathy and Graves' hyperthyroidism. RNA transcripts yielded amplified TCR beta CDR3 regions. An opening RT-PCR round employed HTBI primers and preceded a second-round multiplex PCR. TCRdb called the multiplex PCR reads again in MiXCR, with one record for every CDR3 protein. The sample contains 150,000 to 200,000 distinct CDR3 sequences, 35% to 45% of which appear only once. Sequencing input: peripheral blood. The receptors derive from a young man with Graves' ophthalmopathy.

V and J are TRBV6-1 and TRBJ1-2, with D hard to call. CDR3 length: 14 residues. The V gene's germline CDR1 is MNHNS and CDR2 SASEGT. V lost 6 bases, J lost 1 base, and 12 bases lay in between. The CDR3 here is CASSPWVDNYGYTF. In DNA, the CDR3 is TGTGCCAGCAGCCCCTGGGTAGATAACTATGGCTACACCTTC.

At least ten counts were recorded for this clonotype. V is TRBV7-8 and J is TRBJ1-1, with D uncertain. Trimming shortened V by 4 bases and J by 4 bases, and 13 bases separated the two germline ends. The germline V gene has CDR1 SGHVS and CDR2 FQNEAQ. The CDR3 length is 14 residues. The CDR3: CASSSRQGPTEAFF. Written as DNA, the CDR3 is TGTGCCAGCAGCTCCCGACAAGGTCCCACTGAAGCTTTCTTT.

The gene calls are TRBV7-2 and TRBJ2-7; D might be TRBD2 (6 bases). The CDR3 is 15 residues long. V gave up 6 bases and J gave up 0 bases, with 15 bases separating them. Germline CDR1 reads SGHTA; CDR2 reads FQGNSA. CDR3 in amino acids: CASRGTGSLSYEQYF. The CDR3 coding sequence is TGTGCCAGCAGGGGAACCGGGAGCCTCTCCTACGAGCAGTACTTC.

At least ten counts were recorded for this clonotype. The chain couples TRBV30 to TRBJ1-3; no clear D gene. V lost 8 bases, J lost 0 bases, and 11 bases lay in between. Germline V lookup: CDR1 GTSNPN, CDR2 SVGIG (reference sequence). The CDR3 contains 13 residues. CDR3 DNA sequence: TGTGCCGGAACCGGGATCTCTGGAAACACCATATATTTT. Translated: CAGTGISGNTIYF.

This clonotype was detected ten times or more. V and J are TRBV12-3 or TRBV12-4 and TRBJ1-2, with TRBD1 matching over 7 bases. CDR3 size: 14 residues. V was pared by 3 bases and J by 4 bases, with 5 bases of the junction left unmatched. The CDR3: CASSFPAGGYGYTF. CDR3 sequence (DNA): TGTGCCAGCAGTTTTCCGGCAGGGGGCTATGGCTACACCTTC.

This clonotype was seen ten or more times. The chain employs TRBV19 and TRBJ1-2; D is possibly TRBD1 (5 bases). The CDR3 contains 13 residues. CDR1 LNHDA and CDR2 SQIVND come from the germline V gene (reference sequence). V was pared by 3 bases and J by 4 bases, with 9 bases between. The CDR3 nucleotides read TGTGCCAGTAGTATTTCCCAGGGCTATGGCTACACCTTC. It specifies CASSISQGYGYTF.

The sample holds many counts of this clonotype. This rearrangement joins TRBV28 to TRBJ2-5, with D perhaps assigned TRBD1 or TRBD2 (5 bases each). Looked up from germline, CDR1 is MDHEN and CDR2 is SYDVKM. The CDR3 has 12 amino acids. Trimming took 6 bases from V and 11 from J, leaving 16 bases between them. Here the CDR3 DNA reads TGTGCCAGCAGGCCCTCGGGGCTTTTTCAGTACTTC. Amino acid sequence: CASRPSGLFQYF.

This clonotype was detected many times. The chain has TRBV6-5 and TRBJ2-2; 12 positions agree with TRBD2. The CDR3 runs 17 residues. CDR1 and CDR2 (germline): MNHEY, SVGAGI. The J segment lost 4 bases and the V segment lost 0 bases, leaving 3 bases of the junction unmatched. For the CDR3, the DNA is TGTGCCAGCAGTTACTCTGGACTAGCGGGATTCACCGGGGAGCTGTTTTTT. As protein: CASSYSGLAGFTGELFF.